Detailed here is one TCR beta chain. The antigen remains undetermined. Each of the patients experienced relapse following autologous stem cell transplantation, and their brentuximab vedotin exposure differed. The protocol was immunoSEQ multiplex PCR, while the TCRdb copy is restricted to in-frame clones and leaves out a portion. The sample includes 6,500 to 7,500 clones, about 77% of them seen just once. This entry comes from a study of PD-1 blockade in classical Hodgkin lymphoma. Study-wide points: Repertoire differences have undefined causes, possibly disease activity or prior therapy. CD8+ TCR diversity did not rise significantly by C4D1, unlike CD4+.

The V gene's germline CDR1 is SEHNR and CDR2 FQNEAQ (reference sequence). The CDR3 loop spans 15 amino acids. V dropped 6 bases and J dropped 1; count of bases not matched to a gene: 8. This sequence was found in a human donor with classical Hodgkin lymphoma. The sample consisted of peripheral blood mononuclear cells (PBMCs), taken before the second cycle of nivolumab. The chain couples TRBV7-9 to TRBJ1-1, with 7 bases that match TRBD1. CDR3 nucleotides: TGTGCCAGCAGGGGGGTAGGACAGGCGAACACTGAAGCTTTCTTT. This sequence encodes CASRGVGQANTEAFF.